This TCR beta chain was retrieved from a study of type 1 regulatory T cells. Looking at the study overall: T-allo10 is an in vitro-generated, Tr1-enriched CD4 T cell product specific for alloantigen. Study-wide results and limits: Compared with non-type 1 regulatory T cells, type 1 regulatory T cells showed a more restricted TCR repertoire.

As concerns this clonotype: What it binds is unknown.

In germline, CDR1 is SQVTM, CDR2 ANQGSEA. CDR3 length: 13 amino acids. The V and J ends lost 5 bases and 4 bases, in that order; junction bases with no gene match: 7. MiXCR was run by TCRdb on the reads, yielding one entry per CDR3 protein. The table includes around 64,000 distinct CDR3 sequences, 20% detected once. Sequenced input: cultured type 1 regulatory T (Tr1) cells, either the whole culture or a sorted fraction (not recorded which). This chain links TRBV29-1 with TRBJ2-5, with TRBD1 matching over 7 bases. The sequence came from a human donor in good health. In nucleotides, the CDR3 is TGCAGCGTTCGTACTACAGGGGTAGAGACCCAGTACTTC. Amino acids: CSVRTTGVETQYF. Based on the CDR3 plus reference TRBV29-1 and TRBJ2-5, the full variable domain is SAVISQKPSRDICQRGTSLTIQCQVDSQVTMMFWYRQQPGQSLTLIATANQGSEATYESGFVIDKFPISRPNLTFSTLTVSNMSPEDSSIYLCSVRTTGVETQYFGPGTRLLVL.